This T cell receptor (beta chain) is from a study of beta chain features in type 1 diabetes (dated by TCRdb to the late 2010s). Turning to the overall study: No differences in mean age, gender distribution, total cell number or subset yield were found between patients and healthy donors. A total of roughly 110 million sorted cells were examined across all samples, and the number of cells per subset was strongly correlated with RNA yield. The study compared TCRB repertoires of sorted circulating CD4+ T cell subsets between recently diagnosed type 1 diabetes patients and matched healthy donors. Naive and central memory subsets were obtained from all 28 donors, but regulatory and stem cell-like memory subsets were isolated from only 8 patients and roughly eight healthy donors. Paper-wide results and their limitations: HLA sub-analyses involved small numbers of individuals, so any influence of HLA type on TCRB rearrangement remained unresolved. Naive, central memory and regulatory TCRB repertoires appeared more similar among patients than among healthy donors. Type 1 diabetes patients showed a moderate but significant shortening of TCRB CDR3 length in all four CD4+ subsets. Because cDNA rather than genomic DNA was sequenced, highly expressing activated cells could have been over-represented, although no difference in activation and CD3 levels was found between groups. Shorter templates might be favored by PCR, yet because patient and control samples were amplified and corrected together, any such skew would affect both groups equally. Fewer insertions and more nucleotide deletions at VDJ recombination sites were observed in patients with type 1 diabetes, implying thymic rearrangement abnormalities.

All of the isolated RNA was reverse transcribed with the High Capacity cDNA Reverse Transcription Kit, so expressed TCRB transcripts were sequenced. Deep immunoSEQ sequencing was performed on naive, central memory and regulatory T cell samples, with an average of roughly 3.6 million total reads per sample. Sorted cells were lysed in RLT buffer and RNA was extracted with DNase-treated RNeasy Micro or Mini kits, depending on cell number. To prevent cross-contamination, every cell subset was processed on its own, while patient and healthy donor samples were processed together. Using the immunoSEQ multiplex PCR, TCRB sequences were amplified from cDNA into 87-bp fragments spanning the CDR3 region. Sequencing of the amplicons was performed on the Illumina HiSeq platform. As for the original processing: Synthetic template baselines were used to correct PCR bias computationally, reads within Hamming distance 2 were collapsed, and singletons that could not be merged were discarded. Reads were aligned against IMGT so that V, D and J genes, CDR3 length and insertions or deletions at six rearrangement sites could be assigned. Clonotype counts were normalized to sorted cell number within each subset before computing true diversity and Gini coefficients with the tcR R package. The overlap coefficient, calculated on TCRB nucleotide sequences, was used to measure repertoire sharing. Out-of-frame TCRB sequences from naive cells were analyzed as a proxy for the pre-selection repertoire. The source is immuneACCESS, and TCRdb retained only in-frame sequences with V and J called. Part of the clones is not carried over; for the studies checked, unresolved V genes explain less than half of this, and the remainder is unexplained. The DNA was the basis for D and trimming; V, J and clone size are from that table. This sample is represented by roughly 450,000 clones; about 10% of them were singletons. The ten largest make up roughly 0.046% of the sample.

This clone showed up just a few times. Its antigen has not been determined. Base qualities are not provided; no much larger clone lies one nucleotide away. Each donor gave one peripheral blood draw, approximately 110 mL on average, collected into heparinised tubes. A BD FACSAria II and a panel including CD45RO, CCR7, CD25, CD127, CD95 and CD27 were used to sort naive, central memory, regulatory and stem cell-like memory CD4+ T cells. A purity above 95% was achieved for all sorted populations. PBMCs were isolated right away by Lymphoprep density gradient centrifugation and were stained directly, without culture. So that batch effects would be minimized, each experiment stained and sorted samples in pairs, pairing one healthy donor with one patient. CDR1 and CDR2 (LNHNV, YYDKDF) derive from the germline V gene (reference sequence). V is pared back by 5 bases and J by 1 base, with 15 bases lying between the germline termini. Reading from cysteine to phenylalanine, the CDR3 counts 15 amino acids. Of all the DNA, just the CDR3 is kept, 45 bases in frame from base 1.

The sequence links TRBV15 to TRBJ2-7; the D region possibly corresponds to TRBD1 (6 bases align). The clonotype was recovered from a woman younger than 35 in good health. The sample consisted of naive CD4+ T cells from blood. The cell subset or site label here, explained by the study, means: true naive CD4+ T cells. The sequence in DNA is TGTGCCACCAGCTTACACCTCGGACAGTCCTACGAGCAGTACTTC. The translation is CATSLHLGQSYEQYF. Extended through the reference TRBV15 and TRBJ2-7 proteins, this CDR3 yields the full variable domain: DAMVIQNPRYQVTQFGKPVTLSCSQTLNHNVMYWYQQKSSQAPKLLFHYYDKDFNNEADTPDNFQSRRPNTSFCFLDIRSPGLGDTAMYLCATSLHLGQSYEQYFGPGTRLTVT.